Below are 19 T cell receptor beta chains sequenced from a single sample in a study of blood T cell repertoires in COVID-19. Sequenced by immunoSEQ multiplex PCR; TCRdb stores in-frame clones only, minus some. The profile covers approximately 250,000 clones, with approximately 90% appearing a single time and about 3% taken by the ten largest. Sample: PBMCs or T cells enriched from blood (not recorded which). The receptors originated from a man aged 35 to 55 who had been exposed to COVID-19.

The chain employs TRBV7-9 and TRBJ2-7; 7 nucleotides match TRBD1. The CDR3 has 15 residues. J gave up 2 bases and V 3 bases, and 7 bases lay outside the gene matches. The V gene's germline CDR1 is SEHNR and CDR2 FQNEAQ (reference sequence). For the CDR3, the DNA is TGTGCCAGCAGCTTTGCGACAGGGCTCACCTACGAGCAGTACTTC. Translating it yields CASSFATGLTYEQYF.

The rearrangement links TRBV5-4 to TRBJ2-7, with 7 bases identical to TRBD2. The CDR3 has 15 amino acids. V was pared by 2 bases and J by 4 bases, with 9 bases of the junction left unmatched. Germline V CDR1 and CDR2: SGHNT, YYREEE (reference sequence). CDR3 residues: CASSFAAGELYEQYF. CDR3 coding DNA: TGTGCCAGCAGCTTTGCGGCGGGAGAATTATACGAGCAGTACTTC.

The chain has TRBV29-1 and TRBJ2-7; 11 bases agree with TRBD1. The CDR3 totals 14 residues. Germline lookup yields CDR1 SQVTM and CDR2 ANQGSEA. The J segment lost 6 bases and the V segment lost 4 bases, leaving 8 bases of the junction unmatched. Here the CDR3 reads CSVVGQGALGEQYF. The CDR3 DNA is TGCAGCGTTGTCGGACAGGGGGCTCTCGGCGAGCAGTACTTC.

The rearrangement joins TRBV27 to TRBJ1-5; D unclear. Trimming removed 9 bases at V and 2 bases at J, with 14 bases between. Germline-derived CDR1 and CDR2 are MNHEY and SMNVEV (reference sequence). The CDR3 covers 14 residues. CDR3 amino acids: CASQLRVGNQPQHF. The CDR3 coding sequence is TGTGCCAGTCAGCTACGGGTGGGCAATCAGCCCCAGCATTTT.

The gene calls are TRBV15 and TRBJ2-7; 8 bases align to TRBD1. With 1 base clipped from V and 5 bases from J, the junction kept 7 bases outside the gene matches. The germline V gene encodes CDR1 LNHNV and CDR2 YYDKDF (reference sequence). The CDR3 spans 15 residues. This chain's CDR3 is CATSRAGQGVNEQYF. The CDR3 DNA is TGTGCCACCAGCAGAGCAGGACAGGGAGTCAACGAGCAGTACTTC.

In nucleotides, the CDR3 is TGTGCCAGCAGGCCATCGACAGGGGATAATTCACCCCTCCACTTT. Translation: CASRPSTGDNSPLHF. The gene calls are TRBV6-5 and TRBJ1-6; 8 bases align to TRBD1. The V gene end was trimmed by 6 bases and the J gene end by 5 bases; junction bases not matched to a gene: 6. Germline CDR1 MNHEY, CDR2 SVGAGI. This CDR3 has 15 residues.

This clone has only one observation. V and J are TRBV19 and TRBJ1-2, with 11 bases that match TRBD1. This CDR3 region has 14 residues. J lost 5 bases, V lost 6 bases, and 5 bases had no gene match. The V gene's germline CDR1 is LNHDA and CDR2 SQIVND (reference sequence). The DNA for the CDR3 is TGTGCCAGTAGCATGGACAGGGGGCTTTATGGCTACACCTTC. It specifies CASSMDRGLYGYTF.

This clone was counted once. The V and J genes are TRBV19 and TRBJ1-1; 8 bases align to TRBD1. Germline CDR1 LNHDA, CDR2 SQIVND (reference sequence). There are 13 residues in the CDR3. With 5 bases clipped from V and 3 bases from J, the junction kept 2 bases outside the gene matches. CDR3 in DNA: TGTGCCAGTAGTGCACAGGGGGACACTGAAGCTTTCTTT. Protein sequence: CASSAQGDTEAFF.

The CDR3 sequence: CASSRDRSPGHEQYF. CDR3 DNA: TGTGCCAGCAGCAGGGACAGGTCCCCGGGGCACGAGCAGTACTTC. This rearrangement joins TRBV28 to TRBJ2-7, with TRBD1 matching over 8 bases. The CDR3 runs to 15 residues. Germline CDR1 and CDR2: MDHEN and SYDVKM. V lost 6 bases, J lost 5 bases, and 12 bases stayed unmatched.

This clone has just one count. The V and J genes are TRBV28 and TRBJ1-1; a possible D gene is TRBD1 (5 bases). Germline V gene lookup returns CDR1 MDHEN and CDR2 SYDVKM. The V gene lost 4 bases and the J gene lost 6 bases, with 21 bases spanning the gap. CDR3 length: 16 amino acids. CDR3 region: CASSSPPGQGRAEAFF. The DNA of the CDR3 is TGTGCCAGCAGTTCCCCCCCAGGGCAGGGTAGGGCTGAAGCTTTCTTT.

The CDR3 nucleotides read TGTGCCAGCTCACCAGGGCCGATCTACGAGCAGTACTTC. Its protein product is CASSPGPIYEQYF. The chain uses TRBV18 and TRBJ2-7, with unresolved D. This CDR3 is 13 amino acids long. V was cut by 2 bases and J by 3 bases, with 8 bases left in between. Germline V gives CDR1 KGHSH, CDR2 LQKENI. Using reference TRBV18 and TRBJ2-7 for the parts outside the CDR3, the full variable domain is NAGVMQNPRHLVRRRGQEARLRCSPMKGHSHVYWYRQLPEEGLKFMVYLQKENIIDESGMPKERFSAEFPKEGPSILRIQQVVRGDSAAYFCASSPGPIYEQYFGPGTRLTVT.

The gene calls are TRBV18 and TRBJ1-1, with TRBD1 matching 8 bases. This CDR3 comprises 16 residues. From germline, CDR1 is KGHSH and CDR2 LQKENI. Unmatched junction bases numbered 6, after V lost 1 base and J lost 2 bases. CDR3 sequence reads: CASSPQIAGGNTEAFF. CDR3 DNA: TGTGCCAGCTCACCACAGATAGCAGGGGGCAACACTGAAGCTTTCTTT.

The rearrangement joins TRBV30 to TRBJ2-1; D is perhaps TRBD1 (5 bases). V shed 0 bases and J shed 12 bases, with 12 bases lying between them. Per germline, CDR1 GTSNPN and CDR2 SVGIG (reference sequence). CDR3 length: 12 amino acids. CDR3 protein: CAWSVGVGVQFF. The DNA of the CDR3 is TGTGCCTGGAGTGTAGGGGTTGGCGTGCAGTTCTTC. Full variable domain (outside the CDR3, taken from reference TRBV30 and TRBJ2-1): SQTIHQWPATLVQPVGSPLSLECTVEGTSNPNLYWYRQAAGRGLQLLFYSVGIGQISSEVPQNLSASRPQDRQFILSSKKLLLSDSGFYLCAWSVGVGVQFFGPGTRLTVL.

The chain combines TRBV18 with TRBJ1-5, with 7 bases matching TRBD1. The CDR3 consists of 13 residues. The germline V gene encodes CDR1 KGHSH and CDR2 LQKENI. The V gene end was trimmed by 3 bases and the J gene end by 5 bases; junction bases not matched to a gene: 1. The CDR3 DNA is TGTGCCAGCTCACCCGGGACAGATCAGCCCCAGCATTTT. Its translation is CASSPGTDQPQHF.

V gene TRBV5-1 combines with J gene TRBJ1-1; the D is unclear. In germline, CDR1 is SGHRS, CDR2 YFSETQ. The CDR3 has 14 residues. Between the trimmed V and J ends, which lost 3 bases and 1 base, there was a span of 10 bases. The CDR3 region has the DNA TGCGCCAGCAGCTCCCCCAACTCGAACACTGAAGCTTTCTTT. Amino acid sequence: CASSSPNSNTEAFF.

The chain recombines TRBV4-1 with TRBJ1-1; D is perhaps TRBD1 (5 bases). There are 17 residues in the CDR3. Trimming pared 4 bases from V and 2 bases from J, leaving 20 bases between. The V gene's germline CDR1 is MGHRA and CDR2 YSYEKL. This CDR3 reads CASSLRMQGSSNTEAFF. The CDR3 DNA follows: TGCGCCAGCAGCCTTAGAATGCAGGGCTCGTCTAACACTGAAGCTTTCTTT.

The chain joins TRBV18 to TRBJ2-1; 12 bases are a match to TRBD2. CDR1 and CDR2 (germline): KGHSH, LQKENI. Unmatched junction bases numbered 11, after V lost 3 bases and J lost 2 bases. This CDR3 comprises 19 residues. This CDR3 is CASSPPGLAGSLTYNEQFF. The CDR3 nucleotides read TGTGCCAGCTCACCCCCGGGACTAGCGGGCTCCCTTACCTACAATGAGCAGTTCTTC.

The chain links TRBV11-2 to TRBJ2-7, with D tentatively TRBD2 (5 bases). V shed 5 bases and J shed 6 bases, with 17 bases lying between them. Germline V gene sequence: CDR1 SGHAT, CDR2 FQNNGV. The CDR3 length is 14 residues. CDR3 sequence: CASSPSGGKAEQYF. The CDR3 DNA reads TGTGCCAGCAGCCCGAGCGGAGGCAAGGCCGAGCAGTACTTC.

The rearrangement uses TRBV5-1 and TRBJ1-4; D is uncertain. The V end lost 4 bases, the J end lost 6 bases, and 13 bases lay between the germline ends. This CDR3 has 14 residues. Germline V gene sequence: CDR1 SGHRS, CDR2 YFSETQ. The DNA of the CDR3 is TGCGCCAGCAGCCCCAGAGGAGGTGATGAAAAACTGTTTTTT. It encodes CASSPRGGDEKLFF.